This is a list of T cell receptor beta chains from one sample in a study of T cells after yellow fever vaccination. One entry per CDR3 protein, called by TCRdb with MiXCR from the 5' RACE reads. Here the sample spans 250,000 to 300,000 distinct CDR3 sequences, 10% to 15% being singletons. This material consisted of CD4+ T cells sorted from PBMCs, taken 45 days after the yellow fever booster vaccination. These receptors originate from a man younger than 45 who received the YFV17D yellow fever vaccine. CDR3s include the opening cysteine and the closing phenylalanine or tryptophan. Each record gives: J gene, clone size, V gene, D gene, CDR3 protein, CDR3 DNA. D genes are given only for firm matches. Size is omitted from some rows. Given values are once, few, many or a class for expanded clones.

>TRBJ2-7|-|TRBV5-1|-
CASSNRDYAYEQYF
TGCGCCAGCAGCAACCGGGATTACGCCTACGAGCAGTACTTC
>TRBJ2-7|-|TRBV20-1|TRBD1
CSARRTGDLLGEQYF
TGCAGTGCCCGCCGGACAGGGGACTTGCTGGGTGAGCAGTACTTC
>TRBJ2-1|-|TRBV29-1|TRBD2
CSLRLAGGNEQFF
TGCAGCCTAAGACTAGCGGGAGGCAATGAGCAGTTCTTC
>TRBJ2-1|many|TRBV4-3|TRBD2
CASSPTAGGYNEQFF
TGCGCCAGCAGCCCCACGGCGGGAGGATACAATGAGCAGTTCTTC
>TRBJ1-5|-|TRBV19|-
CASSIAGGRGQPQHF
TGTGCCAGTAGTATTGCCGGGGGCAGGGGTCAGCCCCAGCATTTT
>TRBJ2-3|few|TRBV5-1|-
CASRPGVGGVSTDTQYF
TGCGCCAGCAGACCTGGGGTCGGGGGAGTAAGCACAGATACGCAGTATTTT
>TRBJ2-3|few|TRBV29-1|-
CSVEDKTDTQYF
TGCAGCGTTGAAGATAAGACAGATACGCAGTATTTT
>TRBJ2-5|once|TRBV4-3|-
CASSQEYSATRRETQYF
TGCGCCAGCAGCCAAGAATATAGCGCCACACGGCGGGAGACCCAGTACTTC
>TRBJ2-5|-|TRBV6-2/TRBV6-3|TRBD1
CASRTLGQGQETQYF
TGTGCCAGCAGAACCCTGGGACAGGGGCAAGAGACCCAGTACTTC
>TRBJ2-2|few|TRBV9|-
CASTKGFLETGELFF
TGTGCCAGCACTAAGGGCTTTCTAGAAACCGGGGAGCTGTTTTTT
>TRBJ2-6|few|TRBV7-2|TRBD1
CASSYGQGANVLTF
TGTGCCAGCAGCTACGGACAGGGAGCGAACGTCCTGACTTTC
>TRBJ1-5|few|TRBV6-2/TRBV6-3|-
CASSLRPFSNQPQHF
TGTGCCAGCAGTTTGAGGCCGTTTAGCAATCAGCCCCAGCATTTT
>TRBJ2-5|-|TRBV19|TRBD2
CATSGGSGSGRKTQYF
TGTGCCACTAGCGGAGGGAGCGGGAGTGGTCGGAAGACCCAGTACTTC
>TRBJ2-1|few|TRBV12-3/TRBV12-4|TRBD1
CASSLGDRAYNEQFF
TGTGCCAGCAGTTTGGGGGACAGGGCCTACAATGAGCAGTTCTTC
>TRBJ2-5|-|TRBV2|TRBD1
CASMSYRTGAAQETQYF
TGTGCCAGCATGAGTTACCGGACAGGGGCTGCCCAAGAGACCCAGTACTTC
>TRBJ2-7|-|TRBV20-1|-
CSARANKGGSYEQYF
TGCAGTGCTAGAGCTAATAAGGGGGGCTCCTACGAGCAGTACTTC
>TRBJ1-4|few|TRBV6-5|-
CASTRNPGTNEKLFF
TGTGCCAGCACCAGAAATCCAGGGACTAATGAAAAACTGTTTTTT
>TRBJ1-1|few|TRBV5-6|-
CASYFRTALLNTEAFF
TGTGCCAGCTACTTCCGGACAGCCTTATTGAACACTGAAGCTTTCTTT
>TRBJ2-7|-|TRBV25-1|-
CASSARISFEEQYF
TGTGCCAGCAGTGCAAGGATCTCTTTTGAGGAGCAGTACTTC
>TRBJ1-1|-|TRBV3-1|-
CASSQVRNTEAFF
TGTGCCAGCAGCCAGGTGCGGAACACTGAAGCTTTCTTT
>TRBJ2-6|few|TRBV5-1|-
CASSQLGANVLTF
TGCGCCAGCAGCCAACTTGGGGCCAACGTCCTGACTTTC
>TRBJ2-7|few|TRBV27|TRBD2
CASRLGRGILHEQYF
TGTGCCAGCCGTCTCGGGAGGGGGATACTTCACGAGCAGTACTTC
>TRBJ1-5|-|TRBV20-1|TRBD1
CSGLGQFPQPQHF
TGCAGTGGGTTGGGACAGTTCCCTCAGCCCCAGCATTTT
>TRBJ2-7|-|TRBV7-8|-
CASSLSGSDPYEQYF
TGTGCCAGCAGCCTCAGTGGTAGCGATCCCTACGAGCAGTACTTC
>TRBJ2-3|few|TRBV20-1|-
CSAREYNTQYF
TGCAGTGCTAGAGAGTACAATACGCAGTATTTT
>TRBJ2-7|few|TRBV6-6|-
CASTLYEQYF
TGTGCCAGCACCCTCTACGAGCAGTACTTC
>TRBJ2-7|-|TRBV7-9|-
CASSLDLLGGEQYF
TGTGCCAGCAGCTTAGACTTGTTGGGAGGCGAGCAGTACTTC
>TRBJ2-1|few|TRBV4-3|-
CASSQDYTLEGEQFF
TGCGCCAGCAGCCAAGATTACACCCTCGAGGGTGAGCAGTTCTTC
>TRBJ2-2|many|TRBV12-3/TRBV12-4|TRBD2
CASSFFGGGNTGELFF
TGTGCCAGCAGTTTTTTCGGGGGGGGTAACACCGGGGAGCTGTTTTTT
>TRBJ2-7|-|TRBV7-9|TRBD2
CASSLAASGGKYEQYF
TGTGCCAGCAGCTTAGCGGCTAGCGGGGGCAAGTACGAGCAGTACTTC
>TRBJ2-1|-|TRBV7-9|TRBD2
CASSQVGTSGSYNEQFF
TGTGCCAGCAGCCAAGTTGGGACTAGCGGATCCTACAATGAGCAGTTCTTC
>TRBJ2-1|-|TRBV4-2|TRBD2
CASSPLAGGINEQFF
TGTGCCAGCAGCCCACTAGCGGGAGGGATCAATGAGCAGTTCTTC
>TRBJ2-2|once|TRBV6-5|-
CASSYSRRALTGELFF
TGTGCCAGCAGTTACAGTCGGAGGGCCTTGACCGGGGAGCTGTTTTTT
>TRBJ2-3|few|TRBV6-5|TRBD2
CASSFLAGGPTDTQYF
TGTGCCAGCAGTTTCCTAGCGGGAGGGCCAACAGATACGCAGTATTTT
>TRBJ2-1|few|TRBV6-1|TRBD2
CASIAGGSNEQFF
TGTGCCAGCATAGCGGGAGGGAGCAATGAGCAGTTCTTC
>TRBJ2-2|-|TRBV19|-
CASSAGGRTGELFF
TGTGCCAGTAGCGCCGGGGGGCGTACCGGGGAGCTGTTTTTT
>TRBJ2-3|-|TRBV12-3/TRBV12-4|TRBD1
CASTFVTGGEADTQYF
TGTGCCAGCACCTTTGTGACAGGGGGAGAGGCAGATACGCAGTATTTT
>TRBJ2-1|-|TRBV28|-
CASSPGWVNEQFF
TGTGCCAGCAGCCCCGGCTGGGTCAATGAGCAGTTCTTC
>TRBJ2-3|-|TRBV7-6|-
CASSLGLSPTDTQYF
TGTGCCAGCAGCTTAGGTCTTTCCCCCACAGATACGCAGTATTTT
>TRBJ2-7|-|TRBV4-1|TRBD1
CASSQGRQGSYEQYF
TGCGCCAGCAGCCAAGGCCGACAGGGTTCCTACGAGCAGTACTTC
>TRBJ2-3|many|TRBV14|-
CASSQVTDTQYF
TGTGCCAGCAGCCAAGTAACAGATACGCAGTATTTT
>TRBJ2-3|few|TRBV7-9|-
CASTRDTDTQYF
TGTGCCAGCACCCGGGACACAGATACGCAGTATTTT
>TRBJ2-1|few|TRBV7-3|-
CASSLTGTPPKDNEQFF
TGTGCCAGCAGCTTAACGGGTACCCCCCCAAAGGATAATGAGCAGTTCTTC
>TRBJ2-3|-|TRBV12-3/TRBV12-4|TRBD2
CASTLGLAGGTQYF
TGTGCCAGCACTTTAGGCCTAGCGGGGGGGACGCAGTATTTT
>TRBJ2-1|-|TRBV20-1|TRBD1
CSATLGPGQAYNEQFF
TGCAGTGCTACCCTGGGGCCGGGACAGGCTTACAATGAGCAGTTCTTC
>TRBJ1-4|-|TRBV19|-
CASSIADGRKLFF
TGTGCCAGTAGTATCGCAGACGGGAGGAAACTGTTTTTT
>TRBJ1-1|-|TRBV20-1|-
CSAIVVEAFF
TGCAGTGCCATAGTAGTCGAAGCTTTCTTT